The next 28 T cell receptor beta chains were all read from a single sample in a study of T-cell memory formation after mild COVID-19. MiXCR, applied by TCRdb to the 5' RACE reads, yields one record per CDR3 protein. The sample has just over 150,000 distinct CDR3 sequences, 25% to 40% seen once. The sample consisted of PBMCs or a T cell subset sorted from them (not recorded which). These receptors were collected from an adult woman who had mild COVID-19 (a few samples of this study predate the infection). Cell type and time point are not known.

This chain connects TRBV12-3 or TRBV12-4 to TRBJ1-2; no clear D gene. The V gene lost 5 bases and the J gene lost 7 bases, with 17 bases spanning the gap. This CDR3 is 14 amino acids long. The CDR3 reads CASSLREEPSGYTF. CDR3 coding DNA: TGTGCCAGCAGTCTGAGAGAGGAGCCTTCTGGCTACACCTTC.

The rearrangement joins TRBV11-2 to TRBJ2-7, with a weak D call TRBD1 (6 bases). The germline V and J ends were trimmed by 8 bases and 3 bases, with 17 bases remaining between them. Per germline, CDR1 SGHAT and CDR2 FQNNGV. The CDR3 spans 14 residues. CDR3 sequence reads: CASATGVAIYEQYF. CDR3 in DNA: TGTGCCAGCGCGACAGGAGTAGCGATCTACGAGCAGTACTTC.

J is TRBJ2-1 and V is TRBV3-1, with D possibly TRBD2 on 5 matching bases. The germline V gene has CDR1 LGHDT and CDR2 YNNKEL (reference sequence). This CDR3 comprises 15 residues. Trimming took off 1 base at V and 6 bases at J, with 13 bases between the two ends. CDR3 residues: CASSQARSGSNEQFF. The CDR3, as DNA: TGTGCCAGCAGCCAAGCTCGGTCGGGGTCCAATGAGCAGTTCTTC.

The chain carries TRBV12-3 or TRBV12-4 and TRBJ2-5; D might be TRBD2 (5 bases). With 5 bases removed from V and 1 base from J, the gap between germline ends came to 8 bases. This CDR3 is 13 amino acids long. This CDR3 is CASSEGAQETQYF. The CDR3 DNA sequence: TGTGCCAGCAGTGAGGGTGCCCAAGAGACCCAGTACTTC.

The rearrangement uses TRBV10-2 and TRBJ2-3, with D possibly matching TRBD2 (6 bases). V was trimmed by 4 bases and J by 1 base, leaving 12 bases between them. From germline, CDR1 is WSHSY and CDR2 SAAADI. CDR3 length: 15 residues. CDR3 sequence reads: CASSGGDGRTDTQYF. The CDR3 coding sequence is TGCGCCAGCAGTGGGGGGGACGGTCGCACAGATACGCAGTATTTT.

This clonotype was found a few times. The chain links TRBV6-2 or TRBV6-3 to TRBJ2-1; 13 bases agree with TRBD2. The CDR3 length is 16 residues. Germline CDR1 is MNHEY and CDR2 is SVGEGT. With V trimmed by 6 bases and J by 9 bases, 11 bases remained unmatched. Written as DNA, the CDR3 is TGTGCCAGCAGCACAACTAGCGGGAGGGCCTCCTTTGAGCAGTTCTTC. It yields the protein CASSTTSGRASFEQFF.

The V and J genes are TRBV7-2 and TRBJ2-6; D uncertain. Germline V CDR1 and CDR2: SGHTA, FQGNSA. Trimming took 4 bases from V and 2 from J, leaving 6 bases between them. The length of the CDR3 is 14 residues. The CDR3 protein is CASSSWAGANVLTF. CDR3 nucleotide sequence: TGTGCCAGCAGCTCATGGGCTGGGGCCAACGTCCTGACTTTC.

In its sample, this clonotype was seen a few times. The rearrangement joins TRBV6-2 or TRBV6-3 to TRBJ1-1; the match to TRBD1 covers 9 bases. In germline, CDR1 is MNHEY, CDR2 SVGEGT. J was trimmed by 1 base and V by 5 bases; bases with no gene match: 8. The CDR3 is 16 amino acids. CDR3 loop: CASSPTGQGPNTEAFF. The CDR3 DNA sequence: TGTGCCAGCAGTCCAACGGGACAGGGCCCGAACACTGAAGCTTTCTTT.

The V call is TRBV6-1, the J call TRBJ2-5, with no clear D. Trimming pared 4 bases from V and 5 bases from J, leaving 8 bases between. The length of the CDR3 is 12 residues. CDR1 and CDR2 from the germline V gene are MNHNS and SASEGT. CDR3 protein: CASSAISETQYF. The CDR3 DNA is TGTGCCAGCAGTGCCATATCTGAGACCCAGTACTTC.

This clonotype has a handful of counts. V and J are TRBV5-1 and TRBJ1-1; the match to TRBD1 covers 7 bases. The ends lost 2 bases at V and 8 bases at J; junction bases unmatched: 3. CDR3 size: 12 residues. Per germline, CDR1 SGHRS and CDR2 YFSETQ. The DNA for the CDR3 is TGCGCCAGCAGCTTACAGGGGCAAGAAGCTTTCTTT. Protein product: CASSLQGQEAFF.

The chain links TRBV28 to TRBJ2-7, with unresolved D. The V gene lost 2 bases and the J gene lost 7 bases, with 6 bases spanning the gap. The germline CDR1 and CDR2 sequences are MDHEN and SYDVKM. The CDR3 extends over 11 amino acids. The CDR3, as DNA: TGTGCCAGCAGTTTAATGTGGGAGCAGTACTTC. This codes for CASSLMWEQYF.

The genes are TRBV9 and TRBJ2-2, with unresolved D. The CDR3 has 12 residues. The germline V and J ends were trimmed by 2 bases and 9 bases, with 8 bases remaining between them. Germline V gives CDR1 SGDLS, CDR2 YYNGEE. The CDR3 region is CASSVLGRELFF. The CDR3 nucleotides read TGTGCCAGCAGCGTTCTGGGGAGGGAGCTGTTTTTT.

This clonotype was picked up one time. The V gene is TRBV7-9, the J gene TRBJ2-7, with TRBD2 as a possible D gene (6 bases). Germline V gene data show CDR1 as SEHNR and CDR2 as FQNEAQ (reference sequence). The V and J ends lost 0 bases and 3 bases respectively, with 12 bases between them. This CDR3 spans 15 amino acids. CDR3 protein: CASSLASGSGYEQYF. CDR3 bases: TGTGCCAGCAGCTTAGCCTCCGGGAGCGGCTACGAGCAGTACTTC.

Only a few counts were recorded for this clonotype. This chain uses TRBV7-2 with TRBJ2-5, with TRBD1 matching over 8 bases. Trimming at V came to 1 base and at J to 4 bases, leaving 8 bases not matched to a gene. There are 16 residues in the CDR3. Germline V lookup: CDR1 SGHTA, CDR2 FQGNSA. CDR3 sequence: CASSLVGQGALETQYF. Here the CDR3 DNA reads TGTGCCAGCAGCTTAGTGGGGCAGGGGGCTTTAGAGACCCAGTACTTC.

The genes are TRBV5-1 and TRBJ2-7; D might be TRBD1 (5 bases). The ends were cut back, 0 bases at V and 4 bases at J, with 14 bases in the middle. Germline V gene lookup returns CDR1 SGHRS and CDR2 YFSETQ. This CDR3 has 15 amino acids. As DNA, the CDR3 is TGCGCCAGCAGCTTGGGGGCAGGGAACGGATACGAGCAGTACTTC. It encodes CASSLGAGNGYEQYF.

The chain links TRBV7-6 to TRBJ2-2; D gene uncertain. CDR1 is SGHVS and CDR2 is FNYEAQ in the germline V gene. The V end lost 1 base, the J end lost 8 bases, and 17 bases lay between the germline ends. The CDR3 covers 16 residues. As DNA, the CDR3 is TGTGCCAGCAGCTTAGTACCAGAAGGATCGCCGGGGGAGCTGTTTTTT. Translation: CASSLVPEGSPGELFF.

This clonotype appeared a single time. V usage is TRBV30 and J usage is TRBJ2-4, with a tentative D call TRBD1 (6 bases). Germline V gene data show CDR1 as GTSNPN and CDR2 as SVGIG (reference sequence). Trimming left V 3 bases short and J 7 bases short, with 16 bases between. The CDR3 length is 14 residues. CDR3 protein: CAWSPTQGTNIQYF. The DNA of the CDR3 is TGTGCCTGGAGCCCGACACAGGGAACCAACATTCAGTACTTC.

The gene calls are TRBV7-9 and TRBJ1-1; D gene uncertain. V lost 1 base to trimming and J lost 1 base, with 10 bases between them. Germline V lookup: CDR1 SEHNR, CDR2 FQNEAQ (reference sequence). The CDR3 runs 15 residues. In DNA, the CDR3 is TGTGCCAGCAGCTTAGGATTCCAGCAGAACACTGAAGCTTTCTTT. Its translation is CASSLGFQQNTEAFF.

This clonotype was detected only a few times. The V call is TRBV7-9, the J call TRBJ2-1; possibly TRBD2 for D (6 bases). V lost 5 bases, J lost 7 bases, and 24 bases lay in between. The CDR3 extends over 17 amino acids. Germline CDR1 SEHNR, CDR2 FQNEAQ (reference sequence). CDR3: CASSMRDSQTPRNEQFF. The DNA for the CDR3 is TGTGCCAGCAGCATGCGGGACTCCCAAACCCCACGGAATGAGCAGTTCTTC.

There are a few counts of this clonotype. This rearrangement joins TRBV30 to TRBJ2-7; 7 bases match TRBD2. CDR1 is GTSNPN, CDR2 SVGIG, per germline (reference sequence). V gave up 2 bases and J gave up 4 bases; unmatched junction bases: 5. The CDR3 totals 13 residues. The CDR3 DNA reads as TGTGCCTGGAGTCTGGGGGAGGGATACGAGCAGTACTTC. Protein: CAWSLGEGYEQYF.

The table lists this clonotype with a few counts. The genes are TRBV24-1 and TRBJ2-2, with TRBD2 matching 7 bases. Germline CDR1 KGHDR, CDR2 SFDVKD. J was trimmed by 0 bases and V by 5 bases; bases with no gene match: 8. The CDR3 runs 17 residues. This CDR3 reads CATSVLTGGPNTGELFF. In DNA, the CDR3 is TGTGCCACCAGTGTCCTAACGGGAGGTCCGAACACCGGGGAGCTGTTTTTT.

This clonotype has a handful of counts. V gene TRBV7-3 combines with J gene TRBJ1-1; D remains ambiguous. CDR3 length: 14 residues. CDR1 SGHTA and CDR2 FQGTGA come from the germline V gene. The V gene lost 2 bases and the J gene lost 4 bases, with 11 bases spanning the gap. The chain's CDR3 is CASSLRAAGTEAFF. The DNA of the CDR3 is TGTGCCAGCAGCTTACGGGCCGCTGGCACTGAAGCTTTCTTT.

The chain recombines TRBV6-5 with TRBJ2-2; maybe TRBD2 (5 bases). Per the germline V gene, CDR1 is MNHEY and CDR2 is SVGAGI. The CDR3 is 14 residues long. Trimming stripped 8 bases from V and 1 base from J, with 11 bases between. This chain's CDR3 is CASASLLNTGELFF. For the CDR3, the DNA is TGTGCCAGCGCTAGCTTGCTGAACACCGGGGAGCTGTTTTTT.

CDR3 coding DNA: TGTGCCAGCAGCTTGGGAGGGGCTATGAACACTGAAGCTTTCTTT. As protein: CASSLGGAMNTEAFF. This rearrangement joins TRBV5-6 to TRBJ1-1; a weak D match, TRBD1 (5 bases). Germline V CDR1 and CDR2: SGHDT, YYEEEE. The CDR3 spans 15 residues. V gave up 0 bases and J gave up 0 bases, with 9 bases separating them.

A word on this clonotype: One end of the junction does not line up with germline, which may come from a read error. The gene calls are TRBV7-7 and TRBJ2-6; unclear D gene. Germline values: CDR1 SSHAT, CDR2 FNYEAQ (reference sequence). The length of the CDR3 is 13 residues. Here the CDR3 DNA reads TGTGCTAGCAGCACTCGCGAGGCCAACGTCCTGACTTTC. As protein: CASSTREANVLTF.

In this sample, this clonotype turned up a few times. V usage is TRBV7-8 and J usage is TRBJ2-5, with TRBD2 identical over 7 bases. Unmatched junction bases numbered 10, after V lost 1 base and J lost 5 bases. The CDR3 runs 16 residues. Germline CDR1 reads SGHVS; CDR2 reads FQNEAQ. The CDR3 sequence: CASSLGLRESMETQYF. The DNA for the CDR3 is TGTGCCAGCAGCTTAGGGTTGCGGGAGAGTATGGAGACCCAGTACTTC.

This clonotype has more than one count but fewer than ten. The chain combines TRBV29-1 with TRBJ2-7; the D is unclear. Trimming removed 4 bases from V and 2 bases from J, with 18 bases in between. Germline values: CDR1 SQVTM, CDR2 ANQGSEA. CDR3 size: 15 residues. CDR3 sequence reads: CSVGSLGQRAYEQYF. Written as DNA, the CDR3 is TGCAGCGTTGGGAGCCTGGGCCAGAGAGCCTACGAGCAGTACTTC.

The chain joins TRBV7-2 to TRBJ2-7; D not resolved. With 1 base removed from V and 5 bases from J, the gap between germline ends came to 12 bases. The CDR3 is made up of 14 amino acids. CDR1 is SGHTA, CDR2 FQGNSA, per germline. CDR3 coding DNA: TGTGCCAGCAGCTTAGACCCGATAACGGACGAGCAGTACTTC. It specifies CASSLDPITDEQYF. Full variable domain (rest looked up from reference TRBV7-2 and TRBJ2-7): GAGVSQSPSNKVTEKGKDVELRCDPISGHTALYWYRQSLGQGLEFLIYFQGNSAPDKSGLPSDRFSAERTGGSVSTLTIQRTQQEDSAVYLCASSLDPITDEQYFGPGTRLTVT.